This T cell receptor (beta chain) was identified during a study of beta chain features in type 1 diabetes. Study background: Healthy donors and patients showed comparable age, gender and cell yields. Study-wide findings and caveats: When Type 1 diabetes patients were examined, their TCRB CDR3s proved moderately but significantly shorter in all four CD4+ subsets.

The CDR3 totals 15 residues. Germline CDR1 GTSNPN, CDR2 SVGIG (reference sequence). J gave up 2 bases and V 2 bases, and 7 bases lay outside the gene matches. This clone was seen a few times. The antigen remains unidentified. The isolated RNA, all of it, was reverse transcribed, so expressed TCRB transcripts were what got sequenced. Profiling relied on immunoSEQ multiplex PCR, and the TCRdb table lists in-frame clones only, not all of them. Here the sample spans a few hundred thousand clones, approximately 15% being singletons. Averaging about 120 mL, one heparinised blood draw was given by each donor. All of the sorted populations showed purity greater than 98%.

This receptor was identified in a young man with type 1 diabetes. Material for sequencing was naive CD4+ T cells from blood. The chain has TRBV30 and TRBJ2-3; 7 nucleotides line up with TRBD2. CDR3 nucleotide sequence: TGTGCCTGGAGTTTAGGAGGGAGGGTCACAGATACGCAGTATTTT. Translated: CAWSLGGRVTDTQYF.